The rows below give T cell receptor beta chains drawn from one sample of a study of technical replicates of blood from several donors. Profiling relied on immunoSEQ multiplex PCR, and the TCRdb table lists in-frame clones only, not all of them. The data contain tens of thousands of clones, roughly 95% of them singletons. Sequencing was done on a sample of T cells isolated from PBMCs. The receptors shown here come from a human donor in good health. The CDR3 runs from the conserved cysteine through the conserved F or W. The order of the fields is J gene, clone size, CDR3 length, V gene, D gene, CDR3 DNA, CDR3 protein. A D gene is named only where the DNA matches it firmly. The size of a clone is reported for some rows only, either as once, few or many, or as a class for expanded clones.

>TRBJ2-5|NA|14|TRBV27|NA
TGTGCCAGCAGTCGCCCCGGACTCCAAGAGACCCAGTACTTC
CASSRPGLQETQYF
>TRBJ2-5|NA|17|TRBV7-2|TRBD2
TGTGCCAGCATCTACCCCCCCAGCGGGAGGGCCAGGGAGACCCAGTACTTC
CASIYPPSGRARETQYF
>TRBJ2-2|NA|13|TRBV6-1|NA
TGTGCCAGCACAACGGGAGCCACCGGGGAGCTGTTTTTT
CASTTGATGELFF
>TRBJ2-2|NA|15|TRBV7-9|NA
TGTGCCAGCAGCTTAACAGGGCGGGCCACCGGGGAGCTGTTTTTT
CASSLTGRATGELFF
>TRBJ2-1|NA|13|TRBV29-1|NA
TGCAGCGTTGATGTAGAGGGGGACAATGAGCAGTTCTTC
CSVDVEGDNEQFF
>TRBJ1-4|once|16|TRBV6-5|TRBD1
TGTGCCAGCAGTTACTCGATGGACAGGGGTAATGAAAAACTGTTTTTT
CASSYSMDRGNEKLFF
>TRBJ2-6|NA|14|TRBV6-5|NA
TGTGCCAGCAGTCGAGTCTCTGGGGCCAACGTCCTGACTTTC
CASSRVSGANVLTF
>TRBJ1-1|few|11|TRBV30|NA
TGTGCCTGGAGTAAGTACTCCGGAGCTTTCTTT
CAWSKYSGAFF
>TRBJ1-1|few|13|TRBV14|NA
TGTGCCAGCAGCCAACGGGTTAACACTGAAGCTTTCTTT
CASSQRVNTEAFF
>TRBJ1-1|NA|14|TRBV19|NA
TGTGCCAGCCATGCTGGGGCCAGGAACACTGAAGCTTTCTTT
CASHAGARNTEAFF
>TRBJ1-1|NA|14|TRBV4-1|NA
TGCGCCAGCAGCCAAGGGGGAGGGAACACTGAAGCTTTCTTT
CASSQGGGNTEAFF
>TRBJ2-3|NA|16|TRBV7-7|TRBD2
TGTGCTAGCAGCCCGGGACTAGCGGGAGGGGCAGATACGCAGTATTTT
CASSPGLAGGADTQYF
>TRBJ2-7|NA|16|TRBV4-2|TRBD2
TGTGCCAGCAGCCAAGACCGGGGGACTAGTGAACTAGAGCAGTACTTC
CASSQDRGTSELEQYF
>TRBJ2-2|NA|15|TRBV9|NA
TGTGCCAGCAGCGTAGAAGGGGCGAACACCGGGGAGCTGTTTTTT
CASSVEGANTGELFF
>TRBJ2-3|NA|16|TRBV11-3|TRBD2
TGTGCCAGCAGCTTAAGGACTAGCGGAAGCACAGATACGCAGTATTTT
CASSLRTSGSTDTQYF
>TRBJ2-2|NA|16|TRBV9|TRBD2
TGTGCCAGCAGCGTTGCGGGACTAGCAGACACCGGGGAGCTGTTTTTT
CASSVAGLADTGELFF
>TRBJ1-2|NA|12|TRBV5-1|NA
TGCGCCAGCAGATCGACAGACTATGGCTACACCTTC
CASRSTDYGYTF
>TRBJ2-7|NA|14|TRBV2|NA
TGTGCCAGCAGTCTTACAGGAACCTCCTACGAGCAGTACTTC
CASSLTGTSYEQYF
>TRBJ1-1|NA|13|TRBV7-9|NA
TGTGCCAGCAGCTTATTGGTGGCAGATGAAGCTTTCTTT
CASSLLVADEAFF
>TRBJ2-1|NA|15|TRBV7-7|TRBD1
TGTGCTAGCAGCTTAGGACAGGGACCCTACAATGAGCAGTTCTTC
CASSLGQGPYNEQFF
>TRBJ2-7|NA|13|TRBV6-5|NA
TGTGCCAGCACCCGGGGGTCCCTATACGAGCAGTACTTC
CASTRGSLYEQYF
>TRBJ2-6|NA|18|TRBV19|TRBD1
TGTGCCAGTAGCCCAAGGGGGACAGCTTTCTCTGGGGCCAACGTCCTGACTTTC
CASSPRGTAFSGANVLTF
>TRBJ1-2|NA|15|TRBV9|NA
TGTGCCAGCAGCGCTAGCGGGCCCAGCGGCTATGGCTACACCTTC
CASSASGPSGYGYTF
>TRBJ1-1|NA|15|TRBV6-5|NA
TGTGCCAGCATCTCTCGTCAGGCGAGGAACACTGAAGCTTTCTTT
CASISRQARNTEAFF
>TRBJ1-3|NA|15|TRBV11-2|TRBD1
TGTGCCAGCAGCCCCAACAGGGGTCGGGGAAACACCATATATTTT
CASSPNRGRGNTIYF
>TRBJ2-3|NA|16|TRBV6-1|TRBD2
TGTGCCAGCAGTGTCTCACTAGCGGGATACACAGATACGCAGTATTTT
CASSVSLAGYTDTQYF
>TRBJ1-2|NA|15|TRBV10-3|NA
TGTGCCATCAGTGAGCTCCCGGACAGATCCAGGGGCTACACCTTC
CAISELPDRSRGYTF
>TRBJ2-7|NA|13|TRBV5-6|TRBD2
TGTGCCAGCAGCTTCTCAGCGGGAGGCGAGCAGTACTTC
CASSFSAGGEQYF
>TRBJ1-2|NA|15|TRBV6-1|NA
TGTGCCAGCAGTGAAACCCCTACAGTCCCCTATGGCTACACCTTC
CASSETPTVPYGYTF
>TRBJ2-1|NA|14|TRBV28|NA
TGTGCCAGCAGTTTAATGGAGGGGGCAGGAGAGCAGTTCTTC
CASSLMEGAGEQFF
>TRBJ2-1|NA|16|TRBV5-1|TRBD2
TGCGCCAGCATGACGGGGGGGACCAACTCCTACAATGAGCAGTTCTTC
CASMTGGTNSYNEQFF
>TRBJ2-7|NA|11|TRBV6-5|NA
TGTGCCAGCAGTTCTCAGAACGAGCAGTACTTC
CASSSQNEQYF
>TRBJ1-1|few|12|TRBV29-1|TRBD1
TGCAGCGGGGGGACAGTGAACACTGAAGCTTTCTTT
CSGGTVNTEAFF
>TRBJ1-5|NA|17|TRBV19|TRBD1
TGTGCCAGTAGTATCATAAGTCGGACAGGGGAAGATCAGCCCCAGCATTTT
CASSIISRTGEDQPQHF
>TRBJ1-5|NA|14|TRBV19|NA
TGTGCCAGTAGTATCAGGGATAGCAATCAGCCCCAGCATTTT
CASSIRDSNQPQHF
>TRBJ2-3|NA|11|TRBV7-6|NA
TGTGCCAGCAGCCTTACAGATACGCAGTATTTT
CASSLTDTQYF
>TRBJ2-3|NA|13|TRBV5-4|TRBD1
TGTGCCAGCAGCTTCCAGGGGGCAGATACGCAGTATTTT
CASSFQGADTQYF
>TRBJ2-5|NA|15|TRBV28|NA
TGTGCCAGCAGTTTACCTACAGGCAGGCAAGAGACCCAGTACTTC
CASSLPTGRQETQYF
>TRBJ2-7|NA|14|TRBV11-3|NA
TGTGCCAGCAGCTACAGGGTTTCTTCTAACGAGCAGTACTTC
CASSYRVSSNEQYF
>TRBJ1-1|once|13|TRBV7-8|NA
TGTGTCAGCAGCTTAACAGGGCACACTGAAGCTTTCTTT
CVSSLTGHTEAFF